Listed here are 23 T cell receptor beta chains from one sample, sequenced in a study of radiotherapy plus CTLA-4 blockade in lung cancer. Profiled with immunoSEQ multiplex PCR; TCRdb holds only in-frame clones, not every one. The table shows fewer than 150,000 clones, with approximately 80% occurring only once. The sample here was peripheral blood, taken from a patient treated with radiotherapy plus ipilimumab. These receptors all come from a human donor with non-small cell lung cancer who had a partial response to radiotherapy plus ipilimumab.

The chain carries TRBV11-2 and TRBJ2-7; maybe TRBD1 (5 bases). Looked up from germline, CDR1 is SGHAT and CDR2 is FQNNGV. The CDR3 runs to 13 residues. The V gene lost 6 bases and the J gene lost 4 bases, with 13 bases spanning the gap. CDR3 DNA sequence: TGTGCCAGCAGTCAAGGGGCTCGTTACGAGCAGTACGTC. Its protein product is CASSQGARYEQYV.

The genes are TRBV10-3 and TRBJ2-1; no reliable D call. V lost 2 bases to trimming and J lost 0 bases, with 8 bases between them. CDR1 is ENHRY, CDR2 SYGVKD, per germline. This CDR3 is 15 amino acids long. In DNA, the CDR3 is TGTGCCATCAGTGAGCGGGTGGGCTCCTACAATGAGCAGTTCTTC. It yields the protein CAISERVGSYNEQFF.

The CDR3 coding sequence is TGTGCCAGCAGCCGAGAGACAGGGTTTAATTCACCCCTCCACTTT. Translated: CASSRETGFNSPLHF. The rearrangement joins TRBV7-2 to TRBJ1-6; 7 bases align to TRBD1. CDR1 SGHTA and CDR2 FQGNSA come from the germline V gene. Trimming removed 5 bases from V and 6 bases from J; junction bases left unmatched: 7. The CDR3 runs to 15 residues.

The rearrangement joins TRBV6-4 to TRBJ2-7, with D maybe TRBD2 (6 bases). CDR3 length: 18 amino acids. Germline V CDR1 and CDR2: MRHNA, SNTAGT. V was clipped by 3 bases and J by 1 base, with 22 bases between them. In DNA, the CDR3 is TGTGCCAGCAGTGAGTCCGGGACTGTAATTAATGTGTCCTACGAGCAGTACGTC. It yields the protein CASSESGTVINVSYEQYV.

The chain is built from TRBV19 and TRBJ1-1; a possible D gene is TRBD1 (6 bases). V was trimmed by 4 bases and J by 5 bases, leaving 11 bases between them. The CDR3 contains 13 residues. Germline CDR1 reads LNHDA; CDR2 reads SQIVND (reference sequence). For the CDR3, the DNA is TGTGCCAGTAGTACTACACAGGGTACTGAAGCTTTCTTT. As protein: CASSTTQGTEAFF.

The chain couples TRBV29-1 to TRBJ2-2; 8 bases align to TRBD1. The trim removed 6 bases at V and 3 bases at J, leaving 9 bases unmatched. Germline assignment: CDR1 SQVTM and CDR2 ANQGSEA. The CDR3 is made up of 15 amino acids. As DNA, the CDR3 is TGCAGCGTCAAACCCGGGACAGGATACACCGGGGAGCTGTTTTTT. It is translated as CSVKPGTGYTGELFF.

In its sample, this clone was seen a few times. V and J are TRBV5-4 and TRBJ1-4; perhaps TRBD1 as D (5 bases). CDR1 SGHNT and CDR2 YYREEE come from the germline V gene (reference sequence). CDR3 length equals 13 residues. The V end was cut by 6 bases, the J end by 5 bases, with 11 bases between. The CDR3 protein is CASKQGLNEKLFF. DNA for the CDR3: TGTGCCAGCAAGCAGGGCCTAAATGAAAAACTGTTTTTT.

V is TRBV4-2 and J is TRBJ2-5, with D possibly matching TRBD2 (5 bases). This CDR3 contains 17 residues. V gave up 0 bases and J gave up 4 bases, with 18 bases separating them. Germline V CDR1 and CDR2: LGHNA, YNFKEQ. CDR3 DNA sequence: TGTGCCAGCAGCCAAGATGACCCCGTAGGACGGGGAGAGACCCAGTACTTC. As protein: CASSQDDPVGRGETQYF.

The rearrangement joins TRBV28 to TRBJ1-2, with D perhaps matching TRBD1 (6 bases). This CDR3 is 10 amino acids long. Germline V gene lookup returns CDR1 MDHEN and CDR2 SYDVKM. The V end was cut by 11 bases, the J end by 3 bases, with 7 bases between. This CDR3 is CAAGDYGYTF. CDR3 nucleotide sequence: TGTGCCGCAGGGGACTATGGCTACACCTTC.

The chain recombines TRBV28 with TRBJ1-2; 8 bases line up with TRBD1. Germline loops: CDR1 MDHEN, CDR2 SYDVKM. The CDR3 runs to 12 residues. V lost 4 bases, J lost 9 bases, and 4 bases stayed unmatched. The CDR3 loop reads CASSSDRVSYTF. Written as DNA, the CDR3 is TGTGCCAGCAGTTCGGACAGGGTTAGCTACACCTTC.

The chain has TRBV28 and TRBJ2-2; D is unclear. Trimming removed 6 bases from V and 9 bases from J, with 14 bases in between. Looked up from germline, CDR1 is MDHEN and CDR2 is SYDVKM. This CDR3 contains 13 residues. As DNA, the CDR3 is TGTGCCAGCAGCTCCCCTAGTAGGAGGGAGCTGTTTTTT. It is translated as CASSSPSRRELFF.

This chain links TRBV30 with TRBJ1-2; D not resolved. V lost 3 bases to trimming and J lost 3 bases, with 14 bases between them. This CDR3 spans 14 amino acids. Germline CDR1 and CDR2: GTSNPN and SVGIG (reference sequence). As DNA, the CDR3 is TGTGCCTGGAGGTATGATCAGCGGCACTATGGCTACACCTTC. This sequence encodes CAWRYDQRHYGYTF.

The chain recombines TRBV25-1 with TRBJ2-1; 10 bases agree with TRBD2. The CDR3 runs to 15 residues. Germline lookup yields CDR1 MGHDK and CDR2 SYGVNS. V lost 1 base to trimming and J lost 7 bases; unmatched junction nucleotides: 4. The CDR3 region has the DNA TGTGCCAGCAGTGAATCCGGACTAGCGGCAAATGAGCAGTTCTTC. It codes for CASSESGLAANEQFF.

The chain uses TRBV2 and TRBJ2-3; the D gene is possibly TRBD2 (6 bases). V lost 5 bases and J 0 bases, leaving 15 bases between the germline ends. The CDR3 runs to 16 residues. Germline CDR1 SNHLY, CDR2 FYNNEI. The CDR3 coding sequence is TGTGCCAGCAGTTTCGAGGGCGGGATTAGCACAGATACGCAGTATTTT. This codes for CASSFEGGISTDTQYF. Filled out from reference TRBV2 and TRBJ2-3, the complete variable domain reads EPEVTQTPSHQVTQMGQEVILRCVPISNHLYFYWYRQILGQKVEFLVSFYNNEISEKSEIFDDQFSVERPDGSNFTLKIRSTKLEDSAMYFCASSFEGGISTDTQYFGPGTRLTVL.

The rearrangement links TRBV2 to TRBJ1-4; tentatively, D is TRBD1 (6 bases). In germline, CDR1 is SNHLY, CDR2 FYNNEI. The V end was cut by 5 bases, the J end by 8 bases, with 15 bases between. This CDR3 has 14 amino acids. DNA for the CDR3: TGTGCCAGCAGTTTTCAGGGGTTACGAGAAAAACTGTTTTTT. It encodes CASSFQGLREKLFF. Full variable domain (remainder filled in from reference TRBV2 and TRBJ1-4): EPEVTQTPSHQVTQMGQEVILRCVPISNHLYFYWYRQILGQKVEFLVSFYNNEISEKSEIFDDQFSVERPDGSNFTLKIRSTKLEDSAMYFCASSFQGLREKLFFGSGTQLSVL.

The chain joins TRBV19 to TRBJ2-1; 10 nucleotides line up with TRBD1. Germline V CDR1 and CDR2: LNHDA, SQIVND (reference sequence). CDR3 length: 19 amino acids. V gave up 3 bases and J gave up 10 bases; unmatched junction bases: 21. The CDR3, as DNA: TGTGCCAGTAGTATGGGGGACAGGGGCCCGGACTGGCCCCCTACGGAGCAGTTCTTC. This gives the protein CASSMGDRGPDWPPTEQFF.

V is TRBV2 and J is TRBJ1-5; tentatively, D is TRBD1 (5 bases). The CDR3 has 15 amino acids. Deletions cut 5 bases from V and 4 bases from J, with 15 bases between. Germline V CDR1 and CDR2: SNHLY, FYNNEI. The CDR3 DNA reads as TGTGCCAGCAGTACAGGAAATTTAATGAATCAGCCCCAGCATTTT. Amino acids: CASSTGNLMNQPQHF.

V gene TRBV11-3 combines with J gene TRBJ2-3; TRBD2 aligns across 7 bases. Trimming took 4 bases from V and 8 from J; bases not matched to a gene: 6. The germline CDR1 and CDR2 sequences are SGHNT and YENEEA. The CDR3 sequence is 13 residues long. The CDR3 protein is CASSSRPGGTQYF. The CDR3 bases are TGTGCCAGCAGCTCCCGACCGGGGGGTACGCAGTATTTT.

This chain joins TRBV25-1 and TRBJ1-4, with 8 nucleotides matching TRBD1. CDR1 and CDR2 from the germline V gene are MGHDK and SYGVNS. The CDR3 length is 16 residues. The trim removed 6 bases at V and 5 bases at J, leaving 11 bases unmatched. Here the CDR3 reads CASSRGTGQFNEKLFF. CDR3 nucleotides: TGTGCCAGCAGCAGAGGGACAGGACAATTCAATGAAAAACTGTTTTTT.

As to this clone: This same CDR3 is encoded by further DNA sequences in the sample. This sequence joins TRBV27 and TRBJ2-7, with TRBD2 matching 10 bases. Trimming at V came to 6 bases and at J to 0 bases, leaving 8 bases not matched to a gene. This CDR3 is built from 16 residues. From germline, CDR1 is MNHEY and CDR2 SMNVEV (reference sequence). The CDR3: CASRQLAGSTSYEQYV. The CDR3 region has the DNA TGTGCCAGCAGACAACTAGCGGGAAGTACCTCCTACGAGCAGTACGTC.

A note on this clone: Other DNA sequences in this specimen translate into the identical CDR3. The V and J genes are TRBV28 and TRBJ2-4, with 7 bases fitting TRBD2. The ends lost 3 bases at V and 1 base at J; junction bases unmatched: 0. The CDR3 spans 14 residues. CDR1 is MDHEN and CDR2 is SYDVKM in the germline V gene. The chain's CDR3 is CASSLGGAKNIQYF. As DNA, the CDR3 is TGTGCCAGCAGTTTGGGAGGGGCCAAAAACATTCAGTACTTC. Full variable domain (rest looked up from reference TRBV28 and TRBJ2-4): DVKVTQSSRYLVKRTGEKVFLECVQDMDHENMFWYRQDPGLGLRLIYFSYDVKMKEKGDIPEGYSVSREKKERFSLILESASTNQTSMYLCASSLGGAKNIQYFGAGTRLSVL.

The chain recombines TRBV5-8 with TRBJ2-3; D uncertain. The CDR3 totals 12 residues. Germline CDR1 is SGHTS and CDR2 is YDEGEE. Trimming stripped 1 base from V and 5 bases from J, with 5 bases between. The DNA of the CDR3 is TGTGCCAGCAGCTTGAGACAAGATACGCAGTATTTT. Translating it yields CASSLRQDTQYF.

This clone was seen a few times. In DNA, the CDR3 is TGTGCTAGTGGTAGGGACAGGGGGTCCCAGTACTTC. Residues: CASGRDRGSQYF. The V gene is TRBV12-5, the J gene TRBJ2-5; 11 bases map to TRBD1. The V and J ends lost 5 bases and 9 bases, in that order; junction bases with no gene match: 2. This CDR3 comprises 12 residues. Germline V gene sequence: CDR1 LGHNT, CDR2 FRNRAP. Full variable domain (rest looked up from reference TRBV12-5 and TRBJ2-5): DARVTQTPRHKVTEMGQEVTMRCQPILGHNTVFWYRQTMMQGLELLAYFRNRAPLDDSGMPKDRFSAEMPDATLATLKIQPSEPRDSAVYFCASGRDRGSQYFGPGTRLLVL.